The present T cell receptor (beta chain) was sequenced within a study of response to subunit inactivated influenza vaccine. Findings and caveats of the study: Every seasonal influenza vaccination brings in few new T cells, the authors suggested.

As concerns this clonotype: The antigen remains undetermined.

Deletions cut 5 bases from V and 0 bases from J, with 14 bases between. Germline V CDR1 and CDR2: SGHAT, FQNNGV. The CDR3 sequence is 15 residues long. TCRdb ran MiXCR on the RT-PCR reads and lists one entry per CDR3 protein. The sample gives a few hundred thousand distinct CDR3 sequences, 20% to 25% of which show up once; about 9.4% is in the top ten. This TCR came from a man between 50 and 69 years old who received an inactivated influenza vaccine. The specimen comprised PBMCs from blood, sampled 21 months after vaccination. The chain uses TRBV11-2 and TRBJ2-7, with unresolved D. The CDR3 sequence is CASSLTLANSYEQYF. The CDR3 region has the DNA TGTGCCAGCAGCCTTACCTTGGCGAACTCCTACGAGCAGTACTTC.